This T cell receptor beta chain was documented in a study of human T cells and chemical hapten exposure. CDR3 length: 12 residues. V was trimmed by 4 bases and J by 1 base, leaving 4 bases between them. Regarding time point: pre-sensitization, week 0. Indicated treatment: therapeutic diphenylcyclopropenone sensitization with weekly scalp DPC. It was unfractionated whole blood from which total RNA was extracted. TCRdb used MiXCR to reprocess the RACE reads, holding one entry per CDR3 protein. The data hold more than 55,000 distinct CDR3 sequences, with 8% to 10% observed a single time. Study findings and constraints: TCRs exceeding 1 in 1000 frequency stayed unchanged with DPC sensitization.

Many counts were recorded for this clonotype. Its antigen is unidentified. Sequencing used whole blood, obtained in connection with sensitization to the hapten diphenylcyclopropenone (DPC). The TCR comes from a man in his forties with alopecia areata. Some clones in this sample may be carry-over from other donors' samples. The V gene is TRBV12-3 or TRBV12-4, the J gene TRBJ1-1; no clear D. The CDR3 DNA is TGTGCCAGCAGTTACACGAACACTGAAGCTTTCTTT. Protein product: CASSYTNTEAFF.